The next 7 T cell receptor beta chains were all read from a single sample in a study of identical twins. Using its own MiXCR run on the 5' RACE reads, TCRdb lists one record per CDR3 protein. The sample consists of 280,000 or so distinct CDR3 sequences, less than 9% of them appearing once. This sample was also put to use in a study of yellow fever vaccine responses in identical twins.

The sequenced sample was memory (CD45RO+) T cells sorted from blood. These receptors originate from a woman aged 18-30 years in good health.

This clonotype occurred a few times. The rearrangement joins TRBV6-6 to TRBJ1-6, with D unclear. Germline CDR1 is MNHNY and CDR2 is SVGAGI (reference sequence). The length of the CDR3 is 12 residues. V was trimmed by 6 bases and J by 14 bases, leaving 14 bases between them. The CDR3 sequence is CASSRDWGALHF. CDR3 bases: TGTGCCAGCAGCCGTGATTGGGGAGCCCTCCACTTT.

This chain uses TRBV2 with TRBJ2-1; TRBD2 matches 9 bases. Germline V gene data show CDR1 as SNHLY and CDR2 as FYNNEI. The CDR3 length is 15 residues. Trimming cost V 2 bases and J 6 bases; bases outside gene matches: 5. In DNA, the CDR3 is TGTGCCAGCAGTGAACAGACTAGCGGCCTCAATGAGCAGTTCTTC. This translates into CASSEQTSGLNEQFF. Full variable domain (outside the CDR3, taken from reference TRBV2 and TRBJ2-1): EPEVTQTPSHQVTQMGQEVILRCVPISNHLYFYWYRQILGQKVEFLVSFYNNEISEKSEIFDDQFSVERPDGSNFTLKIRSTKLEDSAMYFCASSEQTSGLNEQFFGPGTRLTVL.

There are a few counts of this clonotype. The chain is built from TRBV5-1 and TRBJ1-3; 7 bases are shared with TRBD1. The CDR3 runs 17 residues. Trimming at V came to 0 bases and at J to 6 bases, leaving 12 bases not matched to a gene. Germline V gives CDR1 SGHRS, CDR2 YFSETQ. CDR3 sequence: CASSLGAADRVENTIYF. DNA for the CDR3: TGCGCCAGCAGCTTGGGAGCCGCCGACAGGGTGGAAAACACCATATATTTT.

This clonotype appeared many times. The rearrangement uses TRBV12-3 or TRBV12-4 and TRBJ2-3; D may be TRBD2 (6 bases). The CDR3 length is 15 residues. The V and J ends lost 5 bases and 3 bases respectively, with 15 bases between them. CDR3 DNA sequence: TGTGCCAGCAGTCCGGGACTGGAAGAAACAGATACGCAGTATTTT. It is translated as CASSPGLEETDTQYF.

The chain recombines TRBV6-1 with TRBJ2-5, with 7 bases aligning to TRBD2. The ends lost 1 base at V and 2 bases at J; junction bases unmatched: 4. The CDR3 sequence is 15 residues long. Germline CDR1 MNHNS, CDR2 SASEGT. The CDR3 nucleotides read TGTGCCAGCAGTGAAGTGGGGACTAAACAAGAGACCCAGTACTTC. It is translated as CASSEVGTKQETQYF.

The rearrangement uses TRBV4-2 and TRBJ2-1; D may match TRBD1 or TRBD2 (5 bases each). Germline assignment: CDR1 LGHNA and CDR2 YNFKEQ. The CDR3 totals 17 residues. Trimming stripped 1 base from V and 8 bases from J, with 21 bases between. The CDR3 reads CASSQVLRDPFSYEQFF. The CDR3 DNA reads as TGTGCCAGCAGCCAAGTTCTCCGGGACCCATTTTCATATGAGCAGTTCTTC.

The sample holds many counts of this clonotype. CDR3 residues: CSAPPGVTPYNEQFF. CDR3 coding DNA: TGCAGTGCTCCACCCGGGGTAACCCCTTACAATGAGCAGTTCTTC. The V call is TRBV20-1, the J call TRBJ2-1; weak D call: TRBD2 (5 bases). V was trimmed by 5 bases and J by 4 bases, leaving 18 bases between them. Germline loops: CDR1 DFQATT, CDR2 SNEGSKA (reference sequence). CDR3 length equals 15 residues.